This T cell receptor (beta chain) was sequenced in a study of blood T cell repertoires in COVID-19. Study-wide context: Sites in the United States, Italy and Spain provided acute and convalescent COVID-19 samples. T cells, B-cell-depleted T cells, or PBMCs provided the cDNA or gDNA that served as material.

This CDR3 is built from 12 residues. Germline loops: CDR1 MGHRA, CDR2 YSYEKL. V lost 3 bases, J lost 8 bases, and 8 bases lay in between. Assay: immunoSEQ multiplex PCR; the TCRdb copy retains only in-frame clones and omits some. The data show around 270,000 clones, with roughly 84% seen just once and about 1.5% held by the top ten. This TCR came from a woman in her thirties or forties who had recovered from COVID-19. Sequenced: peripheral blood. The chain links TRBV4-1 to TRBJ2-1; D is uncertain. The CDR3 region is CASSHRNDEQFF. The CDR3 coding sequence is TGCGCCAGCAGCCACAGGAACGATGAGCAGTTCTTC.